Detailed here is one T cell receptor beta chain. The target antigen is unknown. This sample is drawn from a study of cytomegalovirus exposure and HLA in healthy donors. Clones were read by immunoSEQ multiplex PCR, and TCRdb kept only the in-frame ones, dropping some. The table lists nearly 200,000 clones, roughly 82% of them singletons. Germline values: CDR1 SGHTA, CDR2 FQGNSA. CDR3 length: 15 amino acids. V shed 3 bases, J shed 4 bases, and the junction held 8 bases outside the gene matches. The donors were in the roughly 120-subject validation cohort, distinct from the approximately 730-subject first cohort. Broader study findings: That first-cohort TCR clusters tended to co-occur in the roughly 130 validation repertoires was found in a later analysis. TCR beta chains numbering 150 to 200 were designated cytomegalovirus-associated.

The receptor was isolated from a woman aged 30 to 39 in good health and CMV-seropositive. The V gene is TRBV7-2, the J gene TRBJ1-1; 7 positions agree with TRBD1. The source material was PBMCs. CDR3 nucleotide sequence: TGTGCCAGCAGCTTTCAGATAGCAGGGGGCACTGAAGCTTTCTTT. This sequence encodes CASSFQIAGGTEAFF.